A selection of T cell receptor beta chains follows, all from one sample in a study of human CD8 memory T cell subsets. Reprocessing the 5' RACE reads, TCRdb reports a single entry for every CDR3 protein and omits DNA. The sample has 7,500 to 9,000 distinct CDR3 sequences. The source material was CD8+ T cells from PBMCs. All receptors derive from a human donor in good health. The CDR3 runs from the conserved cysteine through the conserved F or W. Each record gives: CDR3 length, V gene, clone size, J gene, CDR3 protein. Clone size appears in some rows only: once, few, many, or a class for an expanded clone.

CDR3 length: 17
V gene: TRBV5-6
clone size: NA
J gene: TRBJ2-1
CDR3 protein: CASSFRHFSRPGNEQFF

CDR3 length: 16
V gene: TRBV12-3/TRBV12-4
clone size: NA
J gene: TRBJ2-3
CDR3 protein: CASISDRGSWTDTQYF

CDR3 length: 16
V gene: TRBV5-4
clone size: NA
J gene: TRBJ2-2
CDR3 protein: CASSTRGRSNTGELFF

CDR3 length: 15
V gene: TRBV4-1
clone size: NA
J gene: TRBJ2-5
CDR3 protein: CASSHIQEFQETQYF

CDR3 length: 14
V gene: TRBV5-1
clone size: NA
J gene: TRBJ1-1
CDR3 protein: CASSFWGRDTEAFF

CDR3 length: 17
V gene: TRBV13
clone size: NA
J gene: TRBJ2-7
CDR3 protein: CASSPGTGGRSTYEQYF

CDR3 length: 14
V gene: TRBV20-1
clone size: medium-sized
J gene: TRBJ2-7
CDR3 protein: CSAGTSESSYEQYF

CDR3 length: 14
V gene: TRBV7-2
clone size: medium-sized
J gene: TRBJ2-7
CDR3 protein: CASSPRDSIYEQYF

CDR3 length: 16
V gene: TRBV5-1
clone size: NA
J gene: TRBJ2-7
CDR3 protein: CASSSDDRGSSYEQYF

CDR3 length: 12
V gene: TRBV7-9
clone size: NA
J gene: TRBJ2-1
CDR3 protein: CASSSTMNEQFF

CDR3 length: 16
V gene: TRBV13
clone size: NA
J gene: TRBJ1-2
CDR3 protein: CASSTLRDRGPYGYTF

CDR3 length: 14
V gene: TRBV4-3
clone size: NA
J gene: TRBJ2-7
CDR3 protein: CASSQAWDVGEQYF

CDR3 length: 11
V gene: TRBV20-1
clone size: NA
J gene: TRBJ2-7
CDR3 protein: CSPRNSYEQYF

CDR3 length: 16
V gene: TRBV7-8
clone size: NA
J gene: TRBJ1-4
CDR3 protein: CASSLGGRFSNEKLFF

CDR3 length: 14
V gene: TRBV4-3
clone size: NA
J gene: TRBJ2-7
CDR3 protein: CASSLTTSSYEQYF

CDR3 length: 13
V gene: TRBV5-6
clone size: NA
J gene: TRBJ1-1
CDR3 protein: CASSGGINAEAFF

CDR3 length: 14
V gene: TRBV2
clone size: NA
J gene: TRBJ2-7
CDR3 protein: CASTSDRGFYEQYF

CDR3 length: 13
V gene: TRBV28
clone size: medium-sized
J gene: TRBJ2-1
CDR3 protein: CASSLTGPGLEIF

CDR3 length: 16
V gene: TRBV7-8
clone size: medium-sized
J gene: TRBJ2-5
CDR3 protein: CASSLRTVQAQETQYF

CDR3 length: 13
V gene: TRBV29-1
clone size: medium-sized
J gene: TRBJ1-2
CDR3 protein: CSVENIGSYGYTF

CDR3 length: 15
V gene: TRBV5-5
clone size: NA
J gene: TRBJ2-7
CDR3 protein: CASSLQGTSGYEQYF

CDR3 length: 15
V gene: TRBV4-1
clone size: NA
J gene: TRBJ1-5
CDR3 protein: CASSQGRFDDQPQHF

CDR3 length: 14
V gene: TRBV7-9
clone size: medium-sized
J gene: TRBJ2-7
CDR3 protein: CASSPRQKVYEQYF

CDR3 length: 13
V gene: TRBV5-1
clone size: NA
J gene: TRBJ2-7
CDR3 protein: CASSGDWTYEQYF